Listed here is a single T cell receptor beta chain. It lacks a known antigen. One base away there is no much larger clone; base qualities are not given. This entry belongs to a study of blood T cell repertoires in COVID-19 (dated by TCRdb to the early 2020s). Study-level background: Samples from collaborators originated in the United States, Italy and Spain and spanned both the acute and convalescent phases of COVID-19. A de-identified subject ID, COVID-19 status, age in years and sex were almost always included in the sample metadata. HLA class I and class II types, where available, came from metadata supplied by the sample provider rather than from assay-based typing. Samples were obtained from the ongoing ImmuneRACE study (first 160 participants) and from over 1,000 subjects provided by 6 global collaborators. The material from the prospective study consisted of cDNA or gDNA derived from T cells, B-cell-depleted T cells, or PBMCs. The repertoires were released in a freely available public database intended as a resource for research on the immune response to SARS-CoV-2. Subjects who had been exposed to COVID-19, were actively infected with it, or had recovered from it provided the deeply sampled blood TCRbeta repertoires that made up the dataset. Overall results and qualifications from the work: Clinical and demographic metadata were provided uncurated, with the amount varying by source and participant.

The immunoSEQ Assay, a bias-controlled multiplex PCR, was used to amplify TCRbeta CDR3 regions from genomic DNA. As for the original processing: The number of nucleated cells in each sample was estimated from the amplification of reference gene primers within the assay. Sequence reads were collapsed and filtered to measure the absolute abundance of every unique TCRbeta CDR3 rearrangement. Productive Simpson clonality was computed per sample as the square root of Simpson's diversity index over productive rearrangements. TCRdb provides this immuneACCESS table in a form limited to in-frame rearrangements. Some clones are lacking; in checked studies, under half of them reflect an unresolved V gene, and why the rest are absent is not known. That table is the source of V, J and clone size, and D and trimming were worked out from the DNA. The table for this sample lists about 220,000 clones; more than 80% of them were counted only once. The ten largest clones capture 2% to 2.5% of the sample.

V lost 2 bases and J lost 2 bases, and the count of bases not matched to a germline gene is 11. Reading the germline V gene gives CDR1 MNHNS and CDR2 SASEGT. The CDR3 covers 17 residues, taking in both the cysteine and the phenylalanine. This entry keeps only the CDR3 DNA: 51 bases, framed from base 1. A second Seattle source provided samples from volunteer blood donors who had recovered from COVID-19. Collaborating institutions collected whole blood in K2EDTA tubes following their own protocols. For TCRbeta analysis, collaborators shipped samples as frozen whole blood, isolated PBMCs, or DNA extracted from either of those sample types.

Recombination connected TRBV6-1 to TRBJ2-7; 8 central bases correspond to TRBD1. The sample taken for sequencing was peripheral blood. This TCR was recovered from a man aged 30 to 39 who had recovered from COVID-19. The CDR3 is CASSEKGLPGGPYEQYF. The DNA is TGTGCCAGCAGTGAAAAGGGCCTGCCAGGGGGCCCCTACGAGCAGTACTTC.